A single sample gave rise to the 19 T cell receptor beta chains below, sequenced in a study of CD8 T cells in Susac syndrome. Reverse transcription of roughly 0.45 to 1 ug RNA was carried out with random hexamers. One entry per CDR3 protein results from TCRdb running MiXCR on the immunoSEQ multiplex PCR reads. The sample lists some 130,000 distinct CDR3 sequences; 90% to 95% were seen once. What was sequenced was CD4+ T cells from PBMCs. These receptor sequences come from a human donor with multiple sclerosis.

This rearrangement joins TRBV3-1 to TRBJ2-7; no reliable D call. The CDR3 totals 14 residues. Germline V CDR1 and CDR2: LGHDT, YNNKEL (reference sequence). The V and J ends lost 1 base and 0 bases respectively, with 7 bases between them. As DNA, the CDR3 is TGTGCCAGCAGCCAAGGCCCTGGCTCCTACGAGCAGTACTTC. Its translation: CASSQGPGSYEQYF.

This clonotype is a singleton in its sample. The V gene is TRBV30, the J gene TRBJ2-2; D is perhaps TRBD2 (6 bases). This CDR3 has 13 residues. Per germline, CDR1 GTSNPN and CDR2 SVGIG (reference sequence). V was shortened by 0 bases and J by 7 bases, with 9 bases between the two germline ends. The DNA for the CDR3 is TGTGCCTGGAGTGTAGCGGGCAGCGGGGAGCTGTTTTTT. It encodes CAWSVAGSGELFF.

V is TRBV7-2 and J is TRBJ2-2, with 11 bases identical to TRBD2. The J segment lost 5 bases and the V segment lost 5 bases, leaving 16 bases of the junction unmatched. The germline V gene encodes CDR1 SGHTA and CDR2 FQGNSA. The CDR3 consists of 19 residues. The CDR3 DNA is TGTGCCAGCAGCCCTTCCCGGGGTAGCGGGAGGGGCCGTACCGGGGAGCTGTTTTTT. It yields the protein CASSPSRGSGRGRTGELFF.

The rearrangement joins TRBV12-3 or TRBV12-4 to TRBJ2-1, with 12 nucleotides matching TRBD2. V was clipped by 5 bases and J by 10 bases; unmatched bases: 3. The CDR3 is 13 amino acids. For the CDR3, the DNA is TGTGCCAGCAGTCTACTAGCGGGAGGCGAGCAGTTCTTC. Amino acids: CASSLLAGGEQFF.

The chain joins TRBV5-1 to TRBJ2-5; D is unresolved. The CDR3 is made up of 14 amino acids. Germline V gene lookup returns CDR1 SGHRS and CDR2 YFSETQ. V was shortened by 4 bases and J by 4 bases, with 14 bases between the two germline ends. The CDR3 sequence: CASSLDGSRETQYF. The CDR3 DNA follows: TGCGCCAGCAGCCTGGATGGCTCTCGAGAGACCCAGTACTTC.

The chain has TRBV4-1 and TRBJ1-5; D is unresolved. CDR3 length: 16 residues. Looked up from germline, CDR1 is MGHRA and CDR2 is YSYEKL. Trimming took off 1 base at V and 9 bases at J, with 19 bases between the two ends. CDR3 residues: CASSQGGGQAFWPQHF. The CDR3 coding sequence is TGCGCCAGCAGCCAAGGAGGTGGGCAGGCCTTTTGGCCCCAGCATTTT.

This chain links TRBV2 with TRBJ1-5; 7 nucleotides align to TRBD1. The germline V gene encodes CDR1 SNHLY and CDR2 FYNNEI. With 1 base clipped from V and 6 bases from J, the junction kept 6 bases outside the gene matches. CDR3 length: 15 amino acids. CDR3 protein: CASSEGRGGGQPQHF. CDR3 nucleotides: TGTGCCAGCAGTGAAGGCAGGGGGGGAGGTCAGCCCCAGCATTTT.

This clonotype was observed a single time. V and J are TRBV7-9 and TRBJ2-3; a possible D gene is TRBD1 (5 bases). Germline-derived CDR1 and CDR2 are SEHNR and FQNEAQ (reference sequence). The CDR3 loop spans 15 amino acids. The germline V and J ends were trimmed by 1 base and 2 bases, with 10 bases remaining between them. CDR3: CASSLGDRPTDTQYF. The CDR3 coding sequence is TGTGCCAGCAGCTTAGGCGACAGACCCACAGATACGCAGTATTTT. The entire variable domain, with the rest obtained from reference TRBV7-9 and TRBJ2-3, is as follows: DTGVSQNPRHKITKRGQNVTFRCDPISEHNRLYWYRQTLGQGPEFLTYFQNEAQLEKSRLLSDRFSAERPKGSFSTLEIQRTEQGDSAMYLCASSLGDRPTDTQYFGPGTRLTVL.

The chain carries TRBV4-1 and TRBJ2-1; TRBD1 is a possible D gene (5 bases). The V gene's germline CDR1 is MGHRA and CDR2 YSYEKL. Trimming cost V 2 bases and J 7 bases, with 12 bases left between them. There are 14 residues in the CDR3. The CDR3 nucleotides are TGCGCCAGCAGCCAACACCCTGCAGGGAATGAGCAGTTCTTC. It specifies CASSQHPAGNEQFF.

This clonotype occurred once. The chain has TRBV5-1 and TRBJ2-7; perhaps D is TRBD1 or TRBD2 (6 bases each). CDR1 is SGHRS and CDR2 is YFSETQ in the germline V gene. The V and J ends lost 4 bases and 4 bases respectively, with 18 bases between them. This CDR3 is 15 amino acids long. The CDR3 loop is CASSPGEGGTYEQYF. As DNA, the CDR3 is TGCGCCAGCAGCCCCGGAGAGGGGGGCACGTACGAGCAGTACTTC.

This clonotype came up once. The genes are TRBV2 and TRBJ2-7; D may be TRBD1 (5 bases). CDR1 and CDR2 (germline): SNHLY, FYNNEI. This CDR3 is built from 15 residues. V dropped 4 bases and J dropped 12 bases, with 25 bases sitting between them. This chain's CDR3 is CASSAGTIMGPFRYF. The CDR3 region has the DNA TGTGCCAGCAGTGCAGGCACCATAATGGGGCCCTTCCGGTACTTC.

The chain combines TRBV12-3 or TRBV12-4 with TRBJ2-2, with 8 bases that match TRBD1. The CDR3 totals 15 residues. V dropped 5 bases and J dropped 3; count of bases not matched to a gene: 5. The CDR3: CASSPGQVHTGELFF. Here the CDR3 DNA reads TGTGCCAGCAGTCCGGGACAGGTTCACACCGGGGAGCTGTTTTTT.

This clonotype has only one observation. The chain couples TRBV20-1 to TRBJ1-5; 10 bases fit TRBD1. Germline CDR1 reads DFQATT; CDR2 reads SNEGSKA (reference sequence). CDR3 size: 16 residues. V shed 0 bases and J 7 bases; nucleotides not matched to a gene: 9. CDR3 sequence (DNA): TGCAGTGCTAGAGATGAGGGACAGGGGAGTCGGCAGCCCCAGCATTTT. This sequence encodes CSARDEGQGSRQPQHF.

V usage is TRBV5-1 and J usage is TRBJ2-6, with D possibly called TRBD1 or TRBD2 (5 bases each). The V end was cut by 0 bases, the J end by 4 bases, with 11 bases between. This CDR3 spans 16 amino acids. Germline V gene sequence: CDR1 SGHRS, CDR2 YFSETQ. DNA of the CDR3: TGCGCCAGCAGCTTGGATTCCGGGGCCGGGGCCAACGTCCTGACTTTC. This translates into CASSLDSGAGANVLTF. The variable domain in full, completed from reference TRBV5-1 and TRBJ2-6, reads KAGVTQTPRYLIKTRGQQVTLSCSPISGHRSVSWYQQTPGQGLQFLFEYFSETQRNKGNFPGRFSGRQFSNSRSEMNVSTLELGDSALYLCASSLDSGAGANVLTFGAGSRLTVL.

This clonotype was recorded only once. This chain links TRBV12-3 or TRBV12-4 with TRBJ2-7; TRBD2 matches at 9 bases. V lost 6 bases to trimming and J lost 0 bases; unmatched junction nucleotides: 6. The CDR3 runs to 15 residues. The CDR3 sequence: CASRLSGGSSYEQYF. CDR3 nucleotide sequence: TGTGCCAGCAGACTTAGCGGGGGAAGCTCCTACGAGCAGTACTTC.

V gene TRBV6-6 combines with J gene TRBJ2-7; possibly TRBD1 for D (5 bases). Trimming pared 2 bases from V and 0 bases from J, leaving 8 bases between. The CDR3 consists of 14 residues. The V gene's germline CDR1 is MNHNY and CDR2 SVGAGI (reference sequence). CDR3 DNA sequence: TGTGCCAGCAGTTACACGACAGCCTCCTACGAGCAGTACTTC. This codes for CASSYTTASYEQYF.

V and J are TRBV6-6 and TRBJ2-5; a possible D gene is TRBD2 (5 bases). The CDR3 is made up of 11 amino acids. Between the trimmed V and J ends, which lost 5 bases and 7 bases, there was a span of 8 bases. From germline, CDR1 is MNHNY and CDR2 SVGAGI (reference sequence). CDR3 protein: CASSREPTQYF. CDR3 nucleotides: TGTGCCAGCAGTAGGGAGCCGACCCAGTACTTC.

This clonotype has only one observation. The J gene is TRBJ2-5, the V gene TRBV12-3 or TRBV12-4; D unresolved. The CDR3 consists of 13 residues. V lost 5 bases and J 0 bases, leaving 7 bases between the germline ends. The CDR3 sequence: CASSPAHQETQYF. Written as DNA, the CDR3 is TGTGCCAGCAGTCCAGCCCACCAAGAGACCCAGTACTTC.

J is TRBJ2-2 and V is TRBV6-2 or TRBV6-3; 13 bases map to TRBD2. The CDR3 has 17 amino acids. Germline V gene data show CDR1 as MNHEY and CDR2 as SVGEGT. V trimming: 6 bases; J trimming: 4 bases; junction bases outside the gene matches: 8. The CDR3 loop is CASRHGLAGVSTGELFF. CDR3 DNA: TGTGCCAGCAGACACGGACTAGCGGGGGTCTCCACCGGGGAGCTGTTTTTT.